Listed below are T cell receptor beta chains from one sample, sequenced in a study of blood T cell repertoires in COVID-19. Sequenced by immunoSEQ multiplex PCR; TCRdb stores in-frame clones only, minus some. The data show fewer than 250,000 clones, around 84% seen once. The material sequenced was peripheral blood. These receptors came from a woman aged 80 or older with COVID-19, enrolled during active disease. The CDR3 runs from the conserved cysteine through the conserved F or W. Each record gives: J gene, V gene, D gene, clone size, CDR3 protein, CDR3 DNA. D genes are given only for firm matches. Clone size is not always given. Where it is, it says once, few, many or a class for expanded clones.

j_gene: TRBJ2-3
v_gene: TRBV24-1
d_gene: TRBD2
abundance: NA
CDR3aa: CATSEPIAGSTDTQYF
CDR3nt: TGTGCCACCAGTGAACCTATAGCGGGTAGCACAGATACGCAGTATTTT

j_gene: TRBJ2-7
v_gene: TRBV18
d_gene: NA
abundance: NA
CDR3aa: CASSPGGGGYEQYF
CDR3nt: TGTGCCAGCTCACCTGGGGGCGGGGGCTACGAGCAGTACTTC

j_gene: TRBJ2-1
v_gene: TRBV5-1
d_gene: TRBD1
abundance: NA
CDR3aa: CASSLEGQGVYEQFF
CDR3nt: TGCGCCAGCAGCTTGGAGGGACAGGGGGTTTATGAGCAGTTCTTC

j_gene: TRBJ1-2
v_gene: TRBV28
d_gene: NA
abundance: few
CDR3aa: CASKRVYGYTF
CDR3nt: TGTGCCAGCAAAAGAGTCTATGGCTACACCTTC

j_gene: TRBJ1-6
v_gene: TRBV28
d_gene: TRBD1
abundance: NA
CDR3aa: CASRRTGGRLSSPLHF
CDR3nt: TGTGCCAGCAGGCGGACAGGGGGAAGGCTGAGTTCACCCCTCCACTTT

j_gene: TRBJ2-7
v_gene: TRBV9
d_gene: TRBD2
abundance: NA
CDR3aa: CASSETSGVSYEQYF
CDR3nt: TGTGCCAGCAGCGAGACTAGCGGCGTATCCTACGAGCAGTACTTC

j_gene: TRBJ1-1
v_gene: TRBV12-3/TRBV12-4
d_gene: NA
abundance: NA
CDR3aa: CASSFLNTEAFF
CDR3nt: TGTGCCAGCAGCTTTCTGAACACTGAAGCTTTCTTT

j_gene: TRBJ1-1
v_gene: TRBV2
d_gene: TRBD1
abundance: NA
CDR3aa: CASSPEGTGHTEAFF
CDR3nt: TGTGCCAGCAGCCCCGAGGGGACAGGGCACACTGAAGCTTTCTTT

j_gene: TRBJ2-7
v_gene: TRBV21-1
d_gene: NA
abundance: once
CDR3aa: CASSKGGTQGASYEQYF
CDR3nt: TGTGCCAGCAGCAAAGGAGGTACGCAGGGGGCATCCTACGAGCAGTACTTC

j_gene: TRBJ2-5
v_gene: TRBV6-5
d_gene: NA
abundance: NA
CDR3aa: CASTGGPGETQYF
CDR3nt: TGTGCCAGCACGGGGGGCCCTGGAGAGACCCAGTACTTC

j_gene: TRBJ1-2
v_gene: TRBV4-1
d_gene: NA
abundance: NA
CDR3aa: CASSQERGGAYGYTF
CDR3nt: TGCGCCAGCAGCCAAGAGAGAGGTGGCGCATATGGCTACACCTTC

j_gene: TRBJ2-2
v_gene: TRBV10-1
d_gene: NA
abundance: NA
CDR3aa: CASSKIKPTGTGELFF
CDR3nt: TGCGCCAGCAGCAAAATTAAGCCGACTGGCACCGGGGAGCTGTTTTTT

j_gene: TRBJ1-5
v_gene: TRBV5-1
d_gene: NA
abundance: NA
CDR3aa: CASSLGPTQPQHF
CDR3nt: TGCGCCAGCAGCTTGGGGCCCACTCAGCCCCAGCATTTT

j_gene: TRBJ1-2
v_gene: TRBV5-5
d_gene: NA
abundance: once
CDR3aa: CASSLGLGDPSYGYTF
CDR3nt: TGTGCCAGCAGCTTGGGTCTAGGCGACCCCAGCTATGGCTACACCTTC

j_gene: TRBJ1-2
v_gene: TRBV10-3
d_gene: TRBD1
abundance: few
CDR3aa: CAISPTGGDGYTF
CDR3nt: TGTGCCATCAGCCCGACAGGGGGCGATGGCTACACCTTC

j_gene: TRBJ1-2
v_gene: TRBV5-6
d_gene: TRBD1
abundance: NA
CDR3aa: CASSLDRGEPNYGYTF
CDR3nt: TGTGCCAGCAGCTTGGACAGGGGGGAACCCAACTATGGCTACACCTTC

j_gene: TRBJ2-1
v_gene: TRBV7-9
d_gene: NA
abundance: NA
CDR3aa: CASSLRGAGAGSYNEQFF
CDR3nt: TGTGCCAGCAGCCTCCGAGGGGCAGGGGCGGGCTCCTACAATGAGCAGTTCTTC